This T cell receptor (beta chain) was profiled in a study of blood T cell repertoires in COVID-19. Generated by immunoSEQ multiplex PCR, the TCRdb table keeps only in-frame clones and is missing some. The sample lists about 310,000 clones; about nine tenths were seen once. The CDR3 is made up of 14 amino acids. The V end lost 5 bases, the J end lost 8 bases, and 18 bases lay between the germline ends. Germline lookup yields CDR1 MDHEN and CDR2 SYDVKM. The V gene is TRBV28, the J gene TRBJ1-1, with a weak D call TRBD1 (6 bases). The sequenced sample consisted of peripheral blood. The clonotype originates from a middle-aged man with active or convalescent COVID-19. CDR3 protein: CASSPRNREVEAFF. The CDR3 DNA reads TGTGCCAGCAGTCCACGGAACAGGGAAGTGGAAGCTTTCTTT.